This record looks at one TCR beta chain sequence and its context. Ten immunoSEQ deep assay plates held the unsorted PBMC DNA. Libraries were prepared by immunoSEQ multiplex PCR; TCRdb keeps only in-frame clonotypes and omits some of them. The sample consists of hundreds of thousands of clones, roughly 79% of them appearing once. The source of the sample is a study of shared clonotypes between healthy human individuals. Germline V lookup: CDR1 MNHEY, CDR2 SMNVEV (reference sequence). The length of the CDR3 is 15 residues. V lost 6 bases and J lost 1, with 13 bases in between. Samples left unsorted employed some 95 million PBMCs for genomic DNA.

The receptor was isolated from a woman in her 40s in good health. Some clones in this sample may be carry-over from other donors' samples. Sequences were obtained from PBMCs. The chain links TRBV27 to TRBJ1-5; D unresolved. The CDR3 DNA reads as TGTGCCAGCAGAGGTGGACGGCGGAGCAATCAGCCCCAGCATTTT. Translation gives CASRGGRRSNQPQHF.